The 12 T cell receptor beta chains presented below share a single source sample, sequenced in a study of blood T cell repertoires in COVID-19. Assay: immunoSEQ multiplex PCR; the TCRdb copy retains only in-frame clones and omits some. Among tens of thousands of clones listed, around four fifths were seen once. The sequencing input was peripheral blood. These TCRs come from a man aged 45 to 65 with acute or convalescent COVID-19.

This clone was seen just once. CDR3 in amino acids: CGGLVGSDTQYF. The CDR3 nucleotides are TGCGGGGGACTAGTTGGTTCCGATACGCAGTATTTT. This chain joins TRBV29-1 and TRBJ2-3; TRBD2 matches 8 bases. Germline V gene lookup returns CDR1 SQVTM and CDR2 ANQGSEA. The CDR3 is 12 amino acids.

This chain joins TRBV6-5 and TRBJ2-1; 10 positions match TRBD2. CDR1 and CDR2 (germline): MNHEY, SVGAGI. The CDR3 runs to 12 residues. The CDR3 protein is CAASGGYNEQFF. CDR3 DNA: TGTGCTGCTAGCGGGGGCTACAATGAGCAGTTCTTC.

The chain combines TRBV7-3 with TRBJ1-1, with TRBD1 as a possible D gene (5 bases). The V gene lost 5 bases and the J gene lost 8 bases, with 21 bases spanning the gap. This CDR3 has 15 amino acids. The germline CDR1 and CDR2 sequences are SGHTA and FQGTGA. This CDR3 reads CASSRTPRMEGEAFF. The DNA of the CDR3 is TGTGCCAGCAGCCGGACACCCCGGATGGAGGGGGAAGCTTTCTTT.

The chain has TRBV5-1 and TRBJ1-2, with 9 bases that match TRBD1. Germline V gene lookup returns CDR1 SGHRS and CDR2 YFSETQ. V was pared by 5 bases and J by 0 bases, with 5 bases of the junction left unmatched. The CDR3 covers 15 residues. The CDR3 coding sequence is TGCGCCAGCAGGACTCACAGGGGGCCTAACTATGGCTACACCTTC. Its protein product is CASRTHRGPNYGYTF.

This chain links TRBV24-1 with TRBJ2-3; perhaps TRBD2 as D (6 bases). The CDR3 is 18 residues long. V was shortened by 2 bases and J by 0 bases, with 17 bases between the two germline ends. Per the germline V gene, CDR1 is KGHDR and CDR2 is SFDVKD. CDR3 protein: CATSDSLLSSVSTDTQYF. CDR3 coding DNA: TGTGCCACCAGTGATTCATTGCTCTCTAGCGTTAGCACAGATACGCAGTATTTT.

The V and J genes are TRBV6-5 and TRBJ2-1; a weak D match, TRBD1 (5 bases). This CDR3 is 14 amino acids long. V lost 3 bases to trimming and J lost 9 bases, with 15 bases between them. In germline, CDR1 is MNHEY, CDR2 SVGAGI. The CDR3 loop is CASSYVLGQGEQFF. DNA for the CDR3: TGTGCCAGCAGTTATGTTCTGGGTCAGGGTGAGCAGTTCTTC.

This chain uses TRBV6-6 with TRBJ1-2; a weak D match, TRBD1 (5 bases). Germline CDR1 is MNHNY and CDR2 is SVGAGI (reference sequence). Trimming removed 5 bases from V and 8 bases from J, with 15 bases in between. CDR3 size: 13 residues. The CDR3 loop reads CASSPTQGGGYTF. The CDR3 DNA sequence: TGTGCCAGCAGTCCTACTCAGGGTGGGGGCTACACCTTC.

The chain employs TRBV9 and TRBJ1-6, with D possibly being TRBD1 (5 bases). The germline V gene has CDR1 SGDLS and CDR2 YYNGEE. Trimming removed 4 bases from V and 7 bases from J, with 18 bases in between. CDR3 size: 16 residues. The CDR3 is CASSHPGGEINSPLHF. For the CDR3, the DNA is TGTGCCAGCAGCCATCCCGGAGGGGAAATCAATTCACCCCTCCACTTT. Combining the CDR3 with reference TRBV9 and TRBJ1-6 gives the whole variable domain DSGVTQTPKHLITATGQRVTLRCSPRSGDLSVYWYQQSLDQGLQFLIQYYNGEERAKGNILERFSAQQFPDLHSELNLSSLELGDSALYFCASSHPGGEINSPLHFGNGTRLTVT.

A note on this clone: Additional DNA sequences in this sample encode the identical CDR3. The chain uses TRBV2 and TRBJ1-5, with D possibly matching TRBD1 (5 bases). The CDR3 loop spans 15 amino acids. V dropped 0 bases and J dropped 4 bases, with 10 bases sitting between them. Looked up from germline, CDR1 is SNHLY and CDR2 is FYNNEI. CDR3 coding DNA: TGTGCCAGCAGTGAAGCGCGGGGCTTTAATCAGCCCCAGCATTTT. Translating gives CASSEARGFNQPQHF.

The chain is built from TRBV7-9 and TRBJ1-1, with 7 bases fitting TRBD1. The CDR3 runs to 13 residues. Looked up from germline, CDR1 is SEHNR and CDR2 is FQNEAQ (reference sequence). J was trimmed by 3 bases and V by 8 bases; bases with no gene match: 6. The CDR3 sequence is CASRGTAYTEAFF. CDR3 DNA: TGTGCCAGCCGCGGGACAGCGTACACTGAAGCTTTCTTT.

The chain links TRBV6-6 to TRBJ2-7; 7 bases line up with TRBD2. This CDR3 is built from 16 residues. Germline V lookup: CDR1 MNHNY, CDR2 SVGAGI (reference sequence). V was clipped by 0 bases and J by 0 bases; unmatched bases: 5. CDR3 loop: CASSYSRLADSYEQYF. CDR3 in DNA: TGTGCCAGCAGTTACTCGAGGCTAGCGGACTCCTACGAGCAGTACTTC.

The chain joins TRBV20-1 to TRBJ2-5; 9 nucleotides align to TRBD2. This CDR3 has 15 amino acids. Trimming cost V 3 bases and J 2 bases; bases outside gene matches: 7. CDR1 is DFQATT, CDR2 SNEGSKA, per germline (reference sequence). The CDR3 is CSASNAGGKQETQYF. The CDR3 bases are TGCAGTGCTAGTAACGCGGGGGGGAAACAAGAGACCCAGTACTTC.